The following is a TCR beta chain sequence with its context. Its cognate antigen is unknown. TCRdb itself ran the 5' RACE reads through MiXCR, one entry per CDR3 protein. This table holds 85,000 to 120,000 distinct CDR3 sequences, approximately 15% found once. The entry originates in a study of T-cell memory formation after mild COVID-19. CDR1 and CDR2 from the germline V gene are LNHDA and SQIVND (reference sequence). The CDR3 has 16 residues. The ends were cut back, 1 base at V and 0 bases at J, with 12 bases in the middle. General observations from the study: CD4+ bias marked clones expanding day 15 to 37, unlike balanced contracting clones.

The receptor was isolated from an adult woman who had mild COVID-19 (a few samples of this study predate the infection). Cell type and time point are not known. The J gene is TRBJ1-1, the V gene TRBV19; weak D call: TRBD1 (6 bases). Sequencing used PBMCs or a T cell subset sorted from them (not recorded which). CDR3 residues: CASSIVTGSLNTEAFF. For the CDR3, the DNA is TGTGCCAGTAGTATAGTAACAGGGTCCCTGAACACTGAAGCTTTCTTT.